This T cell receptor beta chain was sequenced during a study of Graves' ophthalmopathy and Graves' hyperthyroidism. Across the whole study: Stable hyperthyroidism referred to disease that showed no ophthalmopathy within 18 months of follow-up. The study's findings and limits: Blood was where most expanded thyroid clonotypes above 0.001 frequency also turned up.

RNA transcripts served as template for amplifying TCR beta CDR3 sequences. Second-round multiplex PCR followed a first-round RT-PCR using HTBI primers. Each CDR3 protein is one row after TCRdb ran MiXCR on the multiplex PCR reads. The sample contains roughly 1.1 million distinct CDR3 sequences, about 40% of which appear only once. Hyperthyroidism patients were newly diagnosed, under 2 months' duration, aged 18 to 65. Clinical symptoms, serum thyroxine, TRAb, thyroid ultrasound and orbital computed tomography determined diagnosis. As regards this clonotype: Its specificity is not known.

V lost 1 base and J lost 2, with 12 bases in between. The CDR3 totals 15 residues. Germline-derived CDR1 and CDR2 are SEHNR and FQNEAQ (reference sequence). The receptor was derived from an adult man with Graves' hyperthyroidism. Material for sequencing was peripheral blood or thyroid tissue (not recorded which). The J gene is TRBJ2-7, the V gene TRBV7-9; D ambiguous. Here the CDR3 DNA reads TGTGCCAGCAGCTTAGTTGGAGCGACCACCTACGAGCAGTACTTC. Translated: CASSLVGATTYEQYF. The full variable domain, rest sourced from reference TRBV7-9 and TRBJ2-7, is DTGVSQNPRHKITKRGQNVTFRCDPISEHNRLYWYRQTLGQGPEFLTYFQNEAQLEKSRLLSDRFSAERPKGSFSTLEIQRTEQGDSAMYLCASSLVGATTYEQYFGPGTRLTVT.